This TCR beta chain was identified during a study of beta chain features in type 1 diabetes. Overall study findings and caveats: In all four CD4+ subsets, TCRB CDR3 length was significantly, moderately reduced in type 1 diabetes.

TCRB transcripts that were expressed got sequenced, as all of the isolated RNA had been reverse transcribed. Using immunoSEQ multiplex PCR, the repertoire was profiled, and TCRdb retains in-frame clones only, with some absent. The sample contains about 390,000 clones, roughly a tenth of which appear only once. Each sorted fraction was over 98% pure. In the case of this clone: Its antigen is unknown.

The CDR3 runs 18 residues. Germline V lookup: CDR1 MDHEN, CDR2 SYDVKM. V was clipped by 5 bases and J by 5 bases; unmatched bases: 16. The chain is built from TRBV28 and TRBJ2-5; 11 bases match TRBD2. Sequences were obtained from central memory CD4+ T cells from blood. This sequence was found in a young man with type 1 diabetes. The CDR3 DNA is TGTGCCAGCAGTCCGGGAAAAACTAGCGGGAGAACGTGGGAGACCCAGTACTTC. This sequence encodes CASSPGKTSGRTWETQYF.